This T cell receptor (beta chain) was recorded in a study of monozygotic twins with inflammatory bowel disease. From the 5' RACE reads, TCRdb lists one entry per CDR3 protein and no DNA. This sample's table reports hundreds of thousands of distinct CDR3 sequences. This CDR3 spans 15 amino acids. Germline values: CDR1 SGHTA, CDR2 FQGNSA. Sequenced sample: blood. The source is a human donor with ulcerative colitis or Crohn's disease, or a healthy co-twin of an affected twin (not recorded which). The chain carries TRBV7-2 and TRBJ1-1; the TRBD1 assignment by TCRdb is unverifiable without DNA. This CDR3 reads CASSLEWQAPTEAFF.